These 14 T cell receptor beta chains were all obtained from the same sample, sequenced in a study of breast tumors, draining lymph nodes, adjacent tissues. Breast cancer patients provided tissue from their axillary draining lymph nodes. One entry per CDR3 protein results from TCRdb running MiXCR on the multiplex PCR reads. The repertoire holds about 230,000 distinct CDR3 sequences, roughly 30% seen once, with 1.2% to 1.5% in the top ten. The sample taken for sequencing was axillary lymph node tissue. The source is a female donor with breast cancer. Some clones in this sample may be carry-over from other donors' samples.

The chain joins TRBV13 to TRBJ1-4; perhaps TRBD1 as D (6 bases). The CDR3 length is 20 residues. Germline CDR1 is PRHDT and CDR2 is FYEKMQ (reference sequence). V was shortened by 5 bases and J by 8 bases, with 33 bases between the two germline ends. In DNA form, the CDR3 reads TGTGCCAGCAGCCTACAGGGCGCATACTACGAGCAGGGTAAAATAGAAAAACTGTTTTTT. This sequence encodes CASSLQGAYYEQGKIEKLFF.

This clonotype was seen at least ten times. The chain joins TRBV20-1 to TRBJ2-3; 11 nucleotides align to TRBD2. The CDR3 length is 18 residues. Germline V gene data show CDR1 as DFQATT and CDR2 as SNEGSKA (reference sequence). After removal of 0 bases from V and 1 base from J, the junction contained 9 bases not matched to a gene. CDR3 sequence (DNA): TGCAGTGCTAGAGACGTTAGCGGGAGGGCCGGACGCACAGATACGCAGTATTTT. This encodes CSARDVSGRAGRTDTQYF.

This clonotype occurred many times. The CDR3: CASSLWRGVGTGELFF. The CDR3 region has the DNA TGTGCCAGCAGCTTATGGAGGGGTGTGGGCACCGGGGAGCTGTTTTTT. V is TRBV7-9 and J is TRBJ2-2; tentative D call: TRBD2 (6 bases). V lost 2 bases, J lost 4 bases, and 14 bases lay in between. The CDR3 runs to 16 residues. The germline CDR1 and CDR2 sequences are SEHNR and FQNEAQ (reference sequence).

CDR3 residues: CASSRPSVNEKLFF. The CDR3, as DNA: TGTGCCAGCTCCCGTCCGTCGGTTAATGAAAAACTGTTTTTT. V gene TRBV18 combines with J gene TRBJ1-4; D is undetermined. This CDR3 region has 14 residues. CDR1 KGHSH and CDR2 LQKENI come from the germline V gene. V was trimmed by 6 bases and J by 4 bases, leaving 12 bases between them.

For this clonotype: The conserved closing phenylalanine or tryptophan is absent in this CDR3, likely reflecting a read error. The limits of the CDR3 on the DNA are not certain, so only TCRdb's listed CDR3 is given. The CDR3 loop reads CATSDLKGDPGKPNNL. The V gene is TRBV24-1, the J gene TRBJ1-3; the D call TRBD1 from the table was never checked on the DNA. In germline, CDR1 is KGHDR, CDR2 SFDVKD. Both ends counted, the CDR3 spans 16 residues.

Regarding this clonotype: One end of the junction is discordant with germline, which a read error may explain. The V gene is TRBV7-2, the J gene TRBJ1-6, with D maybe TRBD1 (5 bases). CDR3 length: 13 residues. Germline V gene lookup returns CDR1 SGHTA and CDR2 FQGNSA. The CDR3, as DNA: TGTGCCAGCAGCTTGGGGCAGGACATACCCCCCCACTTT. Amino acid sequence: CASSLGQDIPPHF.

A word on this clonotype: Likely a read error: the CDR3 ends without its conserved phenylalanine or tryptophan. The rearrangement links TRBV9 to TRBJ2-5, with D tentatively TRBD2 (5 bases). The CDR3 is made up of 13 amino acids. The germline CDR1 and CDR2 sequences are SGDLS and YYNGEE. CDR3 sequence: CASSVEGFETQYP. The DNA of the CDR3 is TGTGCCAGTAGCGTAGAAGGGTTCGAGACCCAGTACCCC.

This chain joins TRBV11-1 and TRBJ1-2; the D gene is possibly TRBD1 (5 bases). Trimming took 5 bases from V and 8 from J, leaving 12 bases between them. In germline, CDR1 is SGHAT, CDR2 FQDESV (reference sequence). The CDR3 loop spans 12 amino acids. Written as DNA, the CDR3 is TGTGCCAGCAGCGACGGGGCGTGGGGCTACACCTTC. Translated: CASSDGAWGYTF. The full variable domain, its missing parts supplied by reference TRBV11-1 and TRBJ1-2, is EAEVAQSPRYKITEKSQAVAFWCDPISGHATLYWYRQILGQGPELLVQFQDESVVDDSQLPKDRFSAERLKGVDSTLKIQPAELGDSAMYLCASSDGAWGYTFGSGTRLTVV.

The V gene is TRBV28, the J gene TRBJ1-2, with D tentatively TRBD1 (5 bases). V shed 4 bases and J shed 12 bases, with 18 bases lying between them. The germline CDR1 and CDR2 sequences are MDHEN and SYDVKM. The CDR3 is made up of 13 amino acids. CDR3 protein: CASSYSTGGGNTF. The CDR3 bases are TGTGCCAGCAGTTACTCTACGGGGGGTGGAAACACCTTC.

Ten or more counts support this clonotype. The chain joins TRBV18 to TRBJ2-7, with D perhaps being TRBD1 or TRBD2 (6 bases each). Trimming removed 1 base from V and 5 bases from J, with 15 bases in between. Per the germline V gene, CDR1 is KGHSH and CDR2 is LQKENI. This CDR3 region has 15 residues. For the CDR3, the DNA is TGTGCCAGCTCACCACGGAGGGCAGGGGTCCACGAGCAGTACTTC. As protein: CASSPRRAGVHEQYF.

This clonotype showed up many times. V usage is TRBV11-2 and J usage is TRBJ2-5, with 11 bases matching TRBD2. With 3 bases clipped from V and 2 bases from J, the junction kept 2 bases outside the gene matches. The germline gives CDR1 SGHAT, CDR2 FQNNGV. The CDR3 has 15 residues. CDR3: CASSLGLAVQETQYF. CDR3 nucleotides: TGTGCCAGCAGCTTGGGACTAGCGGTTCAAGAGACCCAGTACTTC.

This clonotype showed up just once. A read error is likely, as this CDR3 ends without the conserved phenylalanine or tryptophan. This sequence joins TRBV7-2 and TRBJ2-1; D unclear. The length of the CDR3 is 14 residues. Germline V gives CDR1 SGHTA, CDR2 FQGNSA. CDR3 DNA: TGTGCCAGCAGCTTAGGCCCACCCTTAAATGTGCAGTTCCTC. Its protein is CASSLGPPLNVQFL.

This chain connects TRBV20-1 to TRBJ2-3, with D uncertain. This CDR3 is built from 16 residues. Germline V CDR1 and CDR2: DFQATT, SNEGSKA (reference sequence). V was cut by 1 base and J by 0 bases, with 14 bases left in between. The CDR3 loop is CSARGRADLSTDTQYF. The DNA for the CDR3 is TGCAGTGCTAGAGGTCGGGCGGATCTTAGCACAGATACGCAGTATTTT.

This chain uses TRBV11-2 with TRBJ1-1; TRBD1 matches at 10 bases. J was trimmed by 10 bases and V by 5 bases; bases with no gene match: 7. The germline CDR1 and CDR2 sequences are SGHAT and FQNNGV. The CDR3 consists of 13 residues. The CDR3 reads CASSAGQGMRAFF. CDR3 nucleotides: TGTGCCAGCAGCGCGGGACAGGGGATGCGAGCTTTCTTT.